The 27 T cell receptor beta chains presented below share a single source sample, sequenced in a study of Ad26.COV2.S vaccination and SARS-CoV-2 variants. Some clones are missing from TCRdb's copy, which holds only in-frame ones; the method was immunoSEQ multiplex PCR. The sample consists of over 130,000 clones, 75% to 90% of them appearing once. Sequencing used peripheral blood, obtained after recovery from COVID-19. The receptor source for this set is a human donor who had recovered from COVID-19.

The V gene is TRBV6-6, the J gene TRBJ2-5; possible D gene TRBD1, 5 bases. Germline CDR1 MNHNY, CDR2 SVGAGI (reference sequence). With 8 bases removed from V and 4 bases from J, the gap between germline ends came to 11 bases. The CDR3 extends over 12 amino acids. The CDR3 nucleotides are TGTGCCAGCGTGTCAGGGCTAGAGACCCAGTACTTC. Translating it yields CASVSGLETQYF.

The chain combines TRBV19 with TRBJ1-4, with 7 nucleotides matching TRBD1. V was clipped by 6 bases and J by 8 bases; unmatched bases: 12. CDR1 and CDR2 from the germline V gene are LNHDA and SQIVND (reference sequence). The CDR3 is 15 residues long. The CDR3 protein is CASRRTGGDGEKLFF. As DNA, the CDR3 is TGTGCCAGTAGGCGGACAGGCGGCGATGGAGAAAAACTGTTTTTT. The complete variable domain, with remaining parts taken from reference TRBV19 and TRBJ1-4, reads DGGITQSPKYLFRKEGQNVTLSCEQNLNHDAMYWYRQDPGQGLRLIYYSQIVNDFQKGDIAEGYSVSREKKESFPLTVTSAQKNPTAFYLCASRRTGGDGEKLFFGSGTQLSVL.

This clone occurred a few times. The V gene is TRBV2, the J gene TRBJ2-1; 7 bases agree with TRBD1. Per germline, CDR1 SNHLY and CDR2 FYNNEI. This CDR3 contains 13 residues. The V gene end was trimmed by 6 bases and the J gene end by 5 bases; junction bases not matched to a gene: 4. The CDR3: CASRAGQDNEQFF. CDR3 DNA: TGTGCCAGCAGGGCTGGACAGGACAATGAGCAGTTCTTC.

The gene calls are TRBV5-4 and TRBJ1-4; D call uncertain. CDR1 is SGHNT, CDR2 YYREEE, per germline (reference sequence). The V end was cut by 2 bases, the J end by 2 bases, with 7 bases between. This CDR3 has 14 amino acids. The CDR3 is CASSFKTTNEKLFF. The CDR3 nucleotides read TGTGCCAGCAGCTTTAAGACGACTAATGAAAAACTGTTTTTT.

The genes are TRBV29-1 and TRBJ2-3, with D possibly matching TRBD2 (5 bases). Germline loops: CDR1 SQVTM, CDR2 ANQGSEA. Between the trimmed V and J ends, which lost 5 bases and 0 bases, there was a span of 12 bases. There are 14 residues in the CDR3. The CDR3 sequence is CSVFFWTSTDTQYF. CDR3 sequence (DNA): TGCAGCGTTTTCTTTTGGACTAGCACAGATACGCAGTATTTT.

V usage is TRBV6-5 and J usage is TRBJ1-2; D uncertain. The germline CDR1 and CDR2 sequences are MNHEY and SVGAGI. V lost 6 bases to trimming and J lost 7 bases, with 15 bases between them. This CDR3 is built from 13 residues. The CDR3 protein is CASSRIPRGGYTF. The CDR3 coding sequence is TGTGCCAGCAGCCGCATCCCGCGGGGTGGCTACACCTTC.

Comment on this clone: At one end the junction does not follow the germline gene, possibly because of a read error. This sample also contains other DNA sequences that code for the same CDR3. V usage is TRBV7-2 and J usage is TRBJ1-2; 8 positions match TRBD1. This CDR3 has 14 residues. Germline-derived CDR1 and CDR2 are SGHTA and FQGNSA. CDR3 sequence: CASSPGQGPYGYTF. The CDR3 DNA reads as TGTGCCAGCAGCCCAGGACAGGGCCCCTATGGCTACACTTTC.

The chain recombines TRBV4-1 with TRBJ1-2; D gene uncertain. Germline V gene sequence: CDR1 MGHRA, CDR2 YSYEKL. CDR3 length equals 13 residues. V was cut by 0 bases and J by 8 bases, with 10 bases left in between. Here the CDR3 reads CASSQEWRQGYTF. The DNA of the CDR3 is TGCGCCAGCAGCCAAGAATGGCGTCAAGGCTACACCTTC.

The genes are TRBV29-1 and TRBJ2-3; possible D gene TRBD2, 6 bases. CDR1 SQVTM and CDR2 ANQGSEA come from the germline V gene. CDR3 size: 16 residues. The V end was cut by 3 bases, the J end by 4 bases, with 20 bases between. The CDR3 DNA reads as TGCAGCGTTGAGGGCCCGGCCGGGGGAATGGCAGATACGCAGTATTTT. This codes for CSVEGPAGGMADTQYF.

The CDR3 is CASSAGTGGGNTIYF. CDR3 nucleotide sequence: TGTGCCAGCAGCGCCGGGACGGGAGGCGGAAACACCATATATTTT. The J gene is TRBJ1-3, the V gene TRBV9, with D perhaps matching TRBD1 (5 bases). Germline CDR1 and CDR2: SGDLS and YYNGEE. CDR3 length equals 15 residues. Trimming shortened V by 3 bases and J by 4 bases, and 14 bases separated the two germline ends.

V usage is TRBV11-2 and J usage is TRBJ2-5; no definite D call. The CDR3 has 15 amino acids. The V gene lost 3 bases and the J gene lost 1 base, with 12 bases spanning the gap. CDR1 is SGHAT, CDR2 FQNNGV, per germline. CDR3 residues: CASSFSAAFQETQYF. CDR3 nucleotide sequence: TGTGCCAGCAGCTTTTCCGCAGCCTTCCAAGAGACCCAGTACTTC.

The rearrangement links TRBV6-5 to TRBJ2-2; 9 bases map to TRBD1. J gave up 4 bases and V 8 bases, and 2 bases lay outside the gene matches. Per germline, CDR1 MNHEY and CDR2 SVGAGI. CDR3 length: 13 residues. The CDR3 is CASRTGVTGELFF. As DNA, the CDR3 is TGTGCCAGCCGGACAGGGGTCACCGGGGAGCTGTTTTTT.

V and J are TRBV4-3 and TRBJ2-1; D perhaps matches TRBD1 (5 bases). The CDR3 sequence is 14 residues long. Between the trimmed V and J ends, which lost 1 base and 9 bases, there was a span of 13 bases. Per germline, CDR1 LGHNA and CDR2 YSLEER. The CDR3 DNA is TGCGCCAGCAGCCAAGTGTACAGGAACGGTGAGCAGTTCTTC. Translating gives CASSQVYRNGEQFF.

This rearrangement joins TRBV7-8 to TRBJ1-2; 8 bases agree with TRBD1. Germline assignment: CDR1 SGHVS and CDR2 FQNEAQ. This CDR3 has 14 amino acids. The junction had 10 bases not matched to a gene; V was cut back by 5 bases and J by 8 bases. The CDR3: CASSPEQGASGYTF. The CDR3 DNA is TGTGCCAGCAGCCCAGAGCAGGGGGCGAGCGGCTACACCTTC.

The chain carries TRBV4-3 and TRBJ1-2; D is unresolved. Germline V CDR1 and CDR2: LGHNA, YSLEER. CDR3 length equals 14 residues. V lost 0 bases, J lost 6 bases, and 11 bases lay in between. The CDR3 reads CASSQDGEAHGYTF. The CDR3 DNA sequence: TGCGCCAGCAGCCAAGACGGGGAAGCCCATGGCTACACCTTC.

The chain couples TRBV28 to TRBJ2-2; D unresolved. Germline V gene lookup returns CDR1 MDHEN and CDR2 SYDVKM. Trimming cost V 7 bases and J 8 bases, with 11 bases left between them. The CDR3 contains 12 residues. The CDR3 is CASTSPPGELFF. The CDR3 DNA reads TGTGCCAGCACCAGCCCCCCAGGGGAGCTGTTTTTT. Complete variable domain (other parts from reference TRBV28 and TRBJ2-2): DVKVTQSSRYLVKRTGEKVFLECVQDMDHENMFWYRQDPGLGLRLIYFSYDVKMKEKGDIPEGYSVSREKKERFSLILESASTNQTSMYLCASTSPPGELFFGEGSRLTVL.

The J gene is TRBJ2-6, the V gene TRBV30, with D perhaps matching TRBD1 (5 bases). The germline CDR1 and CDR2 sequences are GTSNPN and SVGIG (reference sequence). The CDR3 is made up of 17 amino acids. The V and J ends lost 3 bases and 0 bases respectively, with 15 bases between them. Here the CDR3 reads CAWSPAGFYSGANVLTF. The CDR3 nucleotides read TGTGCCTGGAGCCCCGCAGGGTTTTACTCTGGGGCCAACGTCCTGACTTTC.

This clone is a singleton in its sample. In the same sample, other DNA sequences code for this CDR3. The chain combines TRBV19 with TRBJ1-1; D remains unclear. V lost 8 bases and J lost 1, with 11 bases in between. The CDR3 loop spans 13 amino acids. CDR1 is LNHDA, CDR2 SQIVND, per germline (reference sequence). CDR3 nucleotides: TGTGCCAGTTCTAATACTGAGAACACTGAAGCTTTCTTT. It yields the protein CASSNTENTEAFF.

The chain employs TRBV6-6 and TRBJ1-1; unclear D gene. Trimming pared 2 bases from V and 0 bases from J, leaving 10 bases between. The CDR3 spans 15 residues. Germline V lookup: CDR1 MNHNY, CDR2 SVGAGI (reference sequence). CDR3 nucleotide sequence: TGTGCCAGCAGTTACGATGGACGGGTGAACACTGAAGCTTTCTTT. It codes for CASSYDGRVNTEAFF.

The genes are TRBV6-5 and TRBJ2-1; D may match TRBD1 or TRBD2 (5 bases each). This CDR3 spans 15 amino acids. The V end was cut by 7 bases, the J end by 0 bases, with 13 bases between. Germline CDR1 reads MNHEY; CDR2 reads SVGAGI. The CDR3 sequence: CASTRDGHSYNEQFF. The CDR3 DNA reads TGTGCCAGCACAAGGGACGGGCACTCCTACAATGAGCAGTTCTTC.

The rearrangement links TRBV3-1 (or the pseudogene TRBV3-2) to TRBJ1-4, with TRBD1 identical over 10 bases. Looked up from germline, CDR1 is LGHDT and CDR2 is YNNKEL (reference sequence). The CDR3 totals 15 residues. Trimming took 2 bases from V and 6 from J; bases not matched to a gene: 3. Here the CDR3 reads CASSQPGTGDEKLFF. For the CDR3, the DNA is TGTGCCAGCAGCCAACCCGGGACAGGGGATGAAAAACTGTTTTTT.

The V and J genes are TRBV6-2 or TRBV6-3 and TRBJ2-1, with 9 positions matching TRBD2. The CDR3 extends over 15 amino acids. Germline values: CDR1 MNHEY, CDR2 SVGEGT. V shed 6 bases, J shed 7 bases, and the junction held 10 bases outside the gene matches. CDR3 DNA sequence: TGTGCCAGCAGCCCAGGGGCTAGCGGGGAAAATGAGCAGTTCTTC. Translation: CASSPGASGENEQFF.

This clone came up once. The chain has TRBV10-2 and TRBJ2-7; possible D gene TRBD1, 5 bases. V was shortened by 2 bases and J by 2 bases, with 19 bases between the two germline ends. This CDR3 region has 17 residues. Germline lookup yields CDR1 WSHSY and CDR2 SAAADI. This chain's CDR3 is CASSEGPRVFLPYEQYF. CDR3 DNA: TGCGCCAGCAGTGAGGGGCCCAGGGTCTTCTTACCCTACGAGCAGTACTTC.

The chain recombines TRBV29-1 with TRBJ2-7; D gene ambiguous. Trimming took off 6 bases at V and 6 bases at J, with 21 bases between the two ends. The CDR3 covers 14 residues. Germline-derived CDR1 and CDR2 are SQVTM and ANQGSEA. The CDR3: CSVTLTTVLGEQYF. In DNA, the CDR3 is TGCAGCGTCACCCTAACGACGGTTTTGGGCGAGCAGTACTTC.

This chain uses TRBV4-1 with TRBJ2-1; D possibly corresponds to TRBD1 (5 bases). The length of the CDR3 is 18 residues. Trimming cost V 2 bases and J 3 bases, with 20 bases left between them. Germline V gene lookup returns CDR1 MGHRA and CDR2 YSYEKL. The DNA of the CDR3 is TGCGCCAGCAGCCAACTGCTATTAGACAGTGAGGTCTACAATGAGCAGTTCTTC. Residues: CASSQLLLDSEVYNEQFF.

The chain has TRBV20-1 and TRBJ1-2; D is ambiguous. Germline CDR1 is DFQATT and CDR2 is SNEGSKA (reference sequence). With 3 bases removed from V and 4 bases from J, the gap between germline ends came to 15 bases. This CDR3 has 14 residues. CDR3 sequence reads: CSASLPTSLYGYTF. DNA of the CDR3: TGCAGTGCTAGTTTACCGACCAGCCTCTATGGCTACACCTTC.

Written as DNA, the CDR3 is TGTGCCAGCAGCTTAATGGACAGCGGAGCTTTCTTT. Translation: CASSLMDSGAFF. V usage is TRBV7-9 and J usage is TRBJ1-1; a weak D match, TRBD1 (6 bases). CDR3 length: 12 amino acids. The V and J ends lost 2 bases and 10 bases respectively, with 11 bases between them. The V gene's germline CDR1 is SEHNR and CDR2 FQNEAQ (reference sequence).